The 30 T cell receptor beta chains below were found in one sample sequenced in a study of shared clonotypes between healthy human individuals (dated by TCRdb to 2020 to 2022). To prepare the library, the immunoSEQ multiplex PCR assay was applied. Drawn from immuneACCESS, this table holds only the in-frame rearrangements with V and J called that TCRdb kept. Clones are partly lost; checked studies trace under half to an unresolved V gene and leave the rest unexplained. The sample data list 1.5 million to 1.9 million clones, and approximately 98% of these were observed just once. 0.45% of the sample is held by the ten biggest clonotypes. Sequenced input: naive CD4+ T cells sorted from blood. This specimen's cell subset or site label, per the study, means: CD45RA+ positively selected. The receptors were sampled from a man between 25 and 39 years old in good health.

The rearrangement links TRBV7-6 to TRBJ2-3, with 11 bases fitting TRBD2. Germline V gene data show CDR1 as SGHVS and CDR2 as FNYEAQ. The V segment lost 1 base and the J segment 5 bases; nucleotides outside the gene matches: 2. This CDR3 comprises 15 residues. For the CDR3, the DNA is TGTGCCAGCAGCTTAGTGCTAGCGGGAGGAGATACGCAGTATTTT. It translates to CASSLVLAGGDTQYF.

The chain combines TRBV9 with TRBJ2-1; TRBD2 matches at 9 bases. This CDR3 contains 17 residues. The V segment lost 3 bases and the J segment 5 bases; nucleotides outside the gene matches: 12. CDR1 and CDR2 from the germline V gene are SGDLS and YYNGEE. The CDR3 reads CASSGPFGLALDNEQFF. The CDR3, as DNA: TGTGCCAGCAGCGGCCCTTTCGGACTAGCGCTTGACAATGAGCAGTTCTTC.

This chain links TRBV21-1 with TRBJ2-7. TRBV21-1 represents a pseudogene. The CDR3 has 15 residues. In DNA, the CDR3 is TGTGCCAGCAGCAAAGGGGAACTACGCCACTTCGAGCAGTACTTC. This encodes CASSKGELRHFEQYF.

The V gene is TRBV7-9, the J gene TRBJ2-1; possibly TRBD2 for D (6 bases). The CDR3 length is 14 residues. Germline values: CDR1 SEHNR, CDR2 FQNEAQ (reference sequence). V gave up 6 bases and J gave up 0 bases, with 9 bases separating them. CDR3 bases: TGTGCCAGCAGAGTCGGGAGCTCCTACAATGAGCAGTTCTTC. Translated, it gives CASRVGSSYNEQFF.

Notes on this clone: In the same sample, other DNA sequences code for this CDR3. The genes are TRBV7-2 and TRBJ2-3; tentatively, D is TRBD1 or TRBD2 (5 bases each). The V and J ends lost 4 bases and 3 bases respectively, with 11 bases between them. CDR1 and CDR2 (germline): SGHTA, FQGNSA. The CDR3 totals 14 residues. In DNA, the CDR3 is TGTGCCAGCAGCTCGCGGTGGGGGACAGATACGCAGTATTTT. Its translation is CASSSRWGTDTQYF.

The V and J genes are TRBV7-9 and TRBJ1-1; D not resolved. The CDR3 has 15 residues. V dropped 5 bases and J dropped 6 bases, with 19 bases sitting between them. Germline loops: CDR1 SEHNR, CDR2 FQNEAQ (reference sequence). CDR3 bases: TGTGCCAGCAGCCCCTCCGCGTTGGTAGGCGCTGAAGCTTTCTTT. Its protein product is CASSPSALVGAEAFF.

The chain joins TRBV18 to TRBJ1-2; D is undetermined. The CDR3 sequence is 13 residues long. With 0 bases removed from V and 6 bases from J, the gap between germline ends came to 8 bases. Germline values: CDR1 KGHSH, CDR2 LQKENI. The CDR3 nucleotides are TGTGCCAGCTCACCACCGATGGGGAATGGCTACACCTTC. Translated, it gives CASSPPMGNGYTF. The variable domain in full, with the rest retrieved from reference TRBV18 and TRBJ1-2, is NAGVMQNPRHLVRRRGQEARLRCSPMKGHSHVYWYRQLPEEGLKFMVYLQKENIIDESGMPKERFSAEFPKEGPSILRIQQVVRGDSAAYFCASSPPMGNGYTFGSGTRLTVV.

Concerning this clone: Other nucleotide sequences from this sample produce the same CDR3. The chain joins TRBV6-5 to TRBJ2-2; D remains unclear. Trimming pared 5 bases from V and 5 bases from J, leaving 6 bases between. Germline loops: CDR1 MNHEY, CDR2 SVGAGI. This CDR3 comprises 12 residues. Written as DNA, the CDR3 is TGTGCCAGCAGTCGACAAACCGGGGAGCTGTTTTTT. Translation gives CASSRQTGELFF.

This chain uses TRBV27 with TRBJ1-2; D perhaps matches TRBD1 (5 bases). V shed 5 bases and J shed 4 bases, with 11 bases lying between them. The CDR3 is made up of 13 amino acids. Germline lookup yields CDR1 MNHEY and CDR2 SMNVEV (reference sequence). The CDR3 sequence: CASSPGEVYGYTF. DNA of the CDR3: TGTGCCAGCAGTCCGGGGGAGGTCTATGGCTACACCTTC.

The genes are TRBV19 and TRBJ1-4, with D possibly being TRBD1 (5 bases). CDR3 length equals 14 residues. Germline CDR1 and CDR2: LNHDA and SQIVND (reference sequence). V lost 8 bases and J 8 bases, leaving 18 bases between the germline ends. CDR3 residues: CASRDSAGREKLFF. The CDR3 DNA reads TGTGCCAGTCGCGACTCGGCAGGGAGGGAAAAACTGTTTTTT.

The genes are TRBV12-1 and TRBJ2-1. TRBV12-1 is reported as a pseudogene. This CDR3 is 13 amino acids long. For the CDR3, the DNA is TGTGCCAGCAGCCCCCCGCCTAGGGATGAGCAGTTCTTC. It codes for CASSPPPRDEQFF.

The chain combines TRBV6-1 with TRBJ1-4; perhaps TRBD1 as D (6 bases). V was trimmed by 5 bases and J by 14 bases, leaving 15 bases between them. CDR1 is MNHNS and CDR2 is SASEGT in the germline V gene. The CDR3 length is 12 residues. In DNA, the CDR3 is TGTGCCAGCAGTAACAGGGAAGAGGATCTGTTTTTT. Translated, it gives CASSNREEDLFF.

The chain combines TRBV11-2 with TRBJ2-5; unclear D gene. The length of the CDR3 is 15 residues. The V end was cut by 5 bases, the J end by 1 base, with 14 bases between. Germline-derived CDR1 and CDR2 are SGHAT and FQNNGV. CDR3 DNA sequence: TGTGCCAGCAGCCACCCGATTGTATTCCAAGAGACCCAGTACTTC. Translated, it gives CASSHPIVFQETQYF.

This chain joins TRBV21-1 and TRBJ2-5; TRBD1, the D gene given by the table, was not confirmed from the DNA. TRBV21-1 represents a pseudogene. This CDR3 has 17 residues. As DNA, the CDR3 is TGTGCCAGCAGCAAAGGGGACAGGGGAATCGGGCAAGAGACCCAGTACTTC. It encodes CASSKGDRGIGQETQYF.

The chain joins TRBV7-9 to TRBJ1-5; D might be TRBD1 (5 bases). The germline CDR1 and CDR2 sequences are SEHNR and FQNEAQ (reference sequence). This CDR3 region has 12 residues. The V and J ends lost 10 bases and 2 bases respectively, with 9 bases between them. The CDR3 nucleotides read TGTGCCACGGGGGAGGGCAATCAGCCCCAGCATTTT. Amino acids: CATGEGNQPQHF.

V is TRBV19 and J is TRBJ2-7; D uncertain. Per the germline V gene, CDR1 is LNHDA and CDR2 is SQIVND (reference sequence). This CDR3 has 15 residues. V lost 3 bases to trimming and J lost 1 base, with 13 bases between them. CDR3 region: CASSIAPMGSYEQYF. In nucleotides, the CDR3 is TGTGCCAGTAGTATCGCACCCATGGGGTCCTACGAGCAGTACTTC.

With respect to this clone: This CDR3 is also generated by other DNA sequences in the sample. CDR3 nucleotide sequence: TGCAGCGTTGAAAAAGGACAGGGGGGAGAGACCCAGTACTTC. Residues: CSVEKGQGGETQYF. The rearrangement uses TRBV29-1 and TRBJ2-5, with TRBD1 matching 10 bases. This CDR3 contains 14 residues. Germline trimming cut 2 bases from V and 4 bases from J; bases unmatched to any gene: 4. Germline V gene lookup returns CDR1 SQVTM and CDR2 ANQGSEA.

J is TRBJ2-2 and V is TRBV7-2; no clear D. Germline V gene sequence: CDR1 SGHTA, CDR2 FQGNSA. There are 12 residues in the CDR3. V gave up 7 bases and J gave up 1 base, with 4 bases separating them. CDR3 in amino acids: CASNKNTGELFF. The DNA of the CDR3 is TGTGCCAGCAACAAGAACACCGGGGAGCTGTTTTTT.

The chain uses TRBV5-6 and TRBJ2-3; D tentatively reads TRBD1 or TRBD2 (5 bases each). Germline-derived CDR1 and CDR2 are SGHDT and YYEEEE. Trimming took 4 bases from V and 1 from J, leaving 13 bases between them. This CDR3 is built from 15 residues. CDR3 bases: TGTGCCAGCAGCGCCGGGACCTATGGCACAGATACGCAGTATTTT. It yields the protein CASSAGTYGTDTQYF. Looking up the rest from reference TRBV5-6 and TRBJ2-3 gives the full variable domain: DAGVTQSPTHLIKTRGQQVTLRCSPKSGHDTVSWYQQALGQGPQFIFQYYEEEERQRGNFPDRFSGHQFPNYSSELNVNALLLGDSALYLCASSAGTYGTDTQYFGPGTRLTVL.

V gene TRBV29-1 combines with J gene TRBJ2-1, with TRBD2 matching 7 bases. CDR1 is SQVTM, CDR2 ANQGSEA, per germline. This CDR3 contains 12 residues. J gave up 4 bases and V 6 bases, and 3 bases lay outside the gene matches. DNA for the CDR3: TGCAGCGTCGGCGGGAGATACAATGAGCAGTTCTTC. Translated, it gives CSVGGRYNEQFF.

The chain links TRBV5-4 to TRBJ2-1; D gene uncertain. The germline gives CDR1 SGHNT, CDR2 YYREEE (reference sequence). Trimming took 1 base from V and 0 from J, leaving 8 bases between them. The CDR3 covers 15 residues. CDR3 in DNA: TGTGCCAGCAGCTTGAAAGAAGGCTCCTACAATGAGCAGTTCTTC. It specifies CASSLKEGSYNEQFF.

The rearrangement joins TRBV19 to TRBJ2-1; perhaps TRBD2 as D (6 bases). Germline-derived CDR1 and CDR2 are LNHDA and SQIVND (reference sequence). Trimming stripped 7 bases from V and 5 bases from J, with 18 bases between. The CDR3 spans 15 residues. The CDR3 loop is CASTGGRFGDNEQFF. CDR3 nucleotide sequence: TGTGCCAGTACCGGGGGACGGTTTGGAGACAATGAGCAGTTCTTC.

CDR3 loop: CATRIRTSGTDTQYF. The CDR3 DNA reads TGTGCCACCAGGATCCGGACTAGCGGCACAGATACGCAGTATTTT. The chain combines TRBV15 with TRBJ2-3, with 9 bases matching TRBD2. CDR3 length: 15 amino acids. Germline V CDR1 and CDR2: LNHNV, YYDKDF (reference sequence). V was clipped by 6 bases and J by 1 base; unmatched bases: 5.

The V gene is TRBV7-2, the J gene TRBJ2-1; D gene ambiguous. Germline assignment: CDR1 SGHTA and CDR2 FQGNSA. V dropped 6 bases and J dropped 1 base, with 1 base sitting between them. CDR3 length: 11 amino acids. The CDR3 region is CASRSYNEQFF. In DNA form, the CDR3 reads TGTGCCAGCAGATCCTACAATGAGCAGTTCTTC. Based on the CDR3 plus reference TRBV7-2 and TRBJ2-1, the full variable domain is GAGVSQSPSNKVTEKGKDVELRCDPISGHTALYWYRQSLGQGLEFLIYFQGNSAPDKSGLPSDRFSAERTGGSVSTLTIQRTQQEDSAVYLCASRSYNEQFFGPGTRLTVL.

The chain links TRBV7-2 to TRBJ2-7, with D hard to call. The CDR3 is made up of 17 amino acids. Trimming took off 3 bases at V and 0 bases at J, with 18 bases between the two ends. Germline loops: CDR1 SGHTA, CDR2 FQGNSA. The CDR3: CASSFNQDPWNSYEQYF. DNA of the CDR3: TGTGCCAGCAGCTTCAACCAGGACCCTTGGAACTCCTACGAGCAGTACTTC.

The rearrangement joins TRBV18 to TRBJ2-2; D gene uncertain. Trimming took off 6 bases at V and 0 bases at J, with 14 bases between the two ends. This CDR3 region has 16 residues. CDR1 and CDR2 (germline): KGHSH, LQKENI. The CDR3 region is CASSPTLASNTGELFF. The CDR3 DNA reads TGTGCCAGCTCGCCTACCCTGGCTTCGAACACCGGGGAGCTGTTTTTT.

For this clone: The identical CDR3 is also encoded by other nucleotide sequences in the sample. CDR3 amino acids: CASSLGRGYSYEQYF. The CDR3 DNA reads TGTGCCAGCAGCTTAGGCAGGGGGTACTCCTACGAGCAGTACTTC. The J gene is TRBJ2-7, the V gene TRBV11-2; 7 bases are a match to TRBD1. V was pared by 1 base and J by 0 bases, with 3 bases of the junction left unmatched. This CDR3 spans 15 amino acids. The germline V gene has CDR1 SGHAT and CDR2 FQNNGV.

The chain is built from TRBV28 and TRBJ2-7, with a weak D call TRBD1 (5 bases). Per germline, CDR1 MDHEN and CDR2 SYDVKM. The ends were cut back, 0 bases at V and 10 bases at J, with 7 bases in the middle. The CDR3 covers 11 residues. CDR3 region: CASSLWDIQYF. The CDR3 nucleotides are TGTGCCAGCAGTTTATGGGACATCCAGTACTTC.

The rearrangement joins TRBV5-1 to TRBJ1-1, with D unresolved. Looked up from germline, CDR1 is SGHRS and CDR2 is YFSETQ. Between the trimmed V and J ends, which lost 0 bases and 7 bases, there was a span of 16 bases. This CDR3 contains 15 residues. The CDR3 region has the DNA TGCGCCAGCAGCTTGGGGGTGCAGGACCCAGTTGAAGCTTTCTTT. Residues: CASSLGVQDPVEAFF.

The chain couples TRBV5-6 to TRBJ1-5; D remains ambiguous. V gave up 2 bases and J gave up 9 bases, with 9 bases separating them. This CDR3 has 12 amino acids. CDR1 and CDR2 from the germline V gene are SGHDT and YYEEEE. This CDR3 is CASSFVGLPQHF. The CDR3 DNA reads TGTGCCAGCAGCTTCGTGGGGTTGCCCCAGCATTTT.